The clone carrying this T cell receptor (beta chain) was observed many times. The data belong to a study of immune characterization of retroperitoneal liposarcoma. TCRdb called the PCR reads again in MiXCR, with one record for every CDR3 protein. The sample lists about 5,100 distinct CDR3 sequences; approximately 32% were seen once. Trimming took 2 bases from V and 4 from J, leaving 12 bases between them. Germline V gives CDR1 MNHNS, CDR2 SASEGT. This CDR3 spans 16 amino acids. Sample: tumor tissue. The TCR was taken from a female donor with retroperitoneal liposarcoma. The chain has TRBV6-1 and TRBJ2-6; D may correspond to TRBD1 or TRBD2 (6 bases each). This chain's CDR3 is CASSETGGGGANVLTF. The CDR3 DNA reads TGTGCCAGCAGTGAAACCGGGGGCGGCGGGGCCAACGTCCTGACTTTC.